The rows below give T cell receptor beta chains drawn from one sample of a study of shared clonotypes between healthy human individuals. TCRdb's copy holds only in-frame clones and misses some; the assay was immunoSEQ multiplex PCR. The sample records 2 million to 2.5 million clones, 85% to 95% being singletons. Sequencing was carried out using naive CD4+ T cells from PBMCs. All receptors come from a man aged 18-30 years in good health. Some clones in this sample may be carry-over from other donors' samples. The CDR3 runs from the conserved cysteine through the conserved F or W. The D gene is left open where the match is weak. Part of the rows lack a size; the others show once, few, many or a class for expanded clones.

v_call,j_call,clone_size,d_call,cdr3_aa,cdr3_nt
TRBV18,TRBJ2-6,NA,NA,CASSQSSGANVLTF,TGTGCCAGCTCACAAAGCTCTGGGGCCAACGTCCTGACTTTC
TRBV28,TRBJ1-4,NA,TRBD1,CASSLLDRGPEKLFF,TGTGCCAGCAGTTTACTGGACAGGGGGCCTGAAAAACTGTTTTTT
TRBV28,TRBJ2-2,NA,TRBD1,CASSPPGGAGELFF,TGTGCCAGCAGCCCTCCAGGGGGTGCCGGGGAGCTGTTTTTT
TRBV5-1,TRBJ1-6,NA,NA,CASSLGDTPLHF,TGCGCCAGCAGCTTAGGGGACACACCCCTCCACTTT
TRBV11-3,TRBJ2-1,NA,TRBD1,CASSFDPTGDEQFF,TGTGCCAGCAGCTTTGACCCGACAGGGGATGAGCAGTTCTTC
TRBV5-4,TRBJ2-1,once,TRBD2,CASRTGTSGNFANEQFF,TGTGCCAGCAGGACCGGGACTAGCGGGAACTTCGCCAATGAGCAGTTCTTC
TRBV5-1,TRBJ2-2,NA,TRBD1,CASSLRTGTTGELFF,TGCGCCAGCAGCTTGAGGACAGGGACCACCGGGGAGCTGTTTTTT
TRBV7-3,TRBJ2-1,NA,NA,CASSLSRQGNEQFF,TGTGCCAGCAGCTTATCGAGGCAGGGCAATGAGCAGTTCTTC
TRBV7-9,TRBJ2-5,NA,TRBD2,CASSLGWAGGQETQYF,TGTGCCAGCAGCTTAGGTTGGGCGGGAGGACAAGAGACCCAGTACTTC
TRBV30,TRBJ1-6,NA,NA,CAWRRETPTPLHF,TGTGCCTGGAGGAGGGAAACCCCGACGCCCCTCCACTTT
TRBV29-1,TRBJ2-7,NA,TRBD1,CSAAGGYEQYF,TGCAGCGCCGCAGGGGGCTACGAGCAGTACTTC
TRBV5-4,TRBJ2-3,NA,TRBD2,CASSLAGGPTDTQYF,TGTGCCAGCAGCTTGGCGGGAGGGCCGACAGATACGCAGTATTTT
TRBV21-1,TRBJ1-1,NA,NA,CARNNTEAFF,TGTGCCAGAAACAACACTGAAGCTTTCTTT
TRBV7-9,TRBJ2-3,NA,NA,CASGWSAVMTDTQYF,TGTGCCAGCGGATGGTCCGCGGTGATGACAGATACGCAGTATTTT
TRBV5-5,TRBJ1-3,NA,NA,CASSLGGGPGSAGNTIYF,TGTGCCAGCAGCTTGGGCGGGGGGCCGGGGAGCGCTGGAAACACCATATATTTT
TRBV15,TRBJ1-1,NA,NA,CATSRPPNTEAFF,TGTGCCACCAGTAGACCGCCGAACACTGAAGCTTTCTTT
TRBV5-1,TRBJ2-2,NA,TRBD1,CASSGTGGHTGELFF,TGCGCCAGCAGCGGAACAGGGGGCCACACCGGGGAGCTGTTTTTT
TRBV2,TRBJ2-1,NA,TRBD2,CASRTSGRFGEQFF,TGTGCCAGCAGGACAAGCGGGAGGTTTGGTGAGCAGTTCTTC
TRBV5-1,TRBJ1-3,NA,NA,CASSLGPSIPSGNTIYF,TGCGCCAGCAGCTTGGGCCCCAGTATCCCCTCTGGAAACACCATATATTTT
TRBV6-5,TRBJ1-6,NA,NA,CASSTTVLIPPLHF,TGTGCCAGCAGCACGACTGTTCTTATACCACCCCTCCACTTT
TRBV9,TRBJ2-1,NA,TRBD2,CASDTAGGGNEQFF,TGTGCCAGCGACACAGCGGGAGGCGGAAATGAGCAGTTCTTC
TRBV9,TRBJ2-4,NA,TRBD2,CASSVEGPGRGDIQYF,TGTGCCAGCAGCGTAGAGGGCCCGGGCCGGGGGGACATTCAGTACTTC
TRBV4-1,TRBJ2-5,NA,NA,CASSPTWIGGGGETQYF,TGCGCCAGCAGCCCGACCTGGATTGGCGGGGGCGGTGAGACCCAGTACTTC
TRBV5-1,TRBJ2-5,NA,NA,CASSPDSNQETQYF,TGCGCCAGCAGCCCGGACAGTAACCAAGAGACCCAGTACTTC
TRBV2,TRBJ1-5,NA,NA,CASRPDGFNQPQHF,TGTGCCAGCAGACCCGACGGATTCAATCAGCCCCAGCATTTT
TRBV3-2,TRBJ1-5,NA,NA,CASIQPQHF,TGTGCCAGCATTCAGCCCCAGCATTTT
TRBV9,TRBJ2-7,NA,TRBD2,CASSVGLAEGEQYF,TGTGCCAGCAGCGTTGGGCTAGCGGAGGGGGAGCAGTACTTC
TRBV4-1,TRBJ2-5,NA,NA,CASSLGLGYQETQYF,TGCGCCAGCAGCCTAGGCTTAGGCTACCAAGAGACCCAGTACTTC
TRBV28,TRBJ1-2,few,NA,CASRPSDGYYGYTF,TGTGCCAGCAGACCTTCGGACGGTTACTATGGCTACACCTTC
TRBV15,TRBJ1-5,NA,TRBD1,CATSRKTGKALLQPQHF,TGTGCCACCAGCAGAAAGACAGGGAAAGCTCTACTTCAGCCCCAGCATTTT
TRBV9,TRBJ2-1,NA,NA,CASSVGGLYNEQFF,TGTGCCAGCAGCGTAGGCGGGCTTTACAATGAGCAGTTCTTC
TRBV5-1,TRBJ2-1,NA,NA,CASSPPAGESYNEQFF,TGCGCCAGCAGCCCACCGGCGGGCGAGTCCTACAATGAGCAGTTCTTC
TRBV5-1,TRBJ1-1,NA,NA,CASSSMGWGTEAFF,TGCGCCAGCAGCTCAATGGGGTGGGGGACTGAAGCTTTCTTT
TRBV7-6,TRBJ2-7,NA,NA,CASSQGLLSYEQYF,TGTGCCAGCAGCCAAGGACTACTCTCCTACGAGCAGTACTTC
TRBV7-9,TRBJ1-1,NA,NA,CASSLTGREAFF,TGTGCCAGCAGCTTAACAGGGAGGGAAGCTTTCTTT
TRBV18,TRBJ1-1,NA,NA,CASSNSVNTEAFF,TGTGCCAGCTCAAACAGCGTTAACACTGAAGCTTTCTTT
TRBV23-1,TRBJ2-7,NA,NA,CASGRVNGFGHEQYF,TGCGCCAGCGGGCGAGTAAATGGGTTCGGGCACGAGCAGTACTTC
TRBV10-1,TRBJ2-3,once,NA,CASSPNPSLRGDTQYF,TGCGCCAGCAGCCCAAATCCGAGTCTCCGAGGAGATACGCAGTATTTT
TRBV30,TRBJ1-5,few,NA,CAWSLLGNQPQHF,TGTGCCTGGAGTCTCCTGGGCAATCAGCCCCAGCATTTT
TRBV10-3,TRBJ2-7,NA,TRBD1,CAITRDRSYEQYF,TGTGCCATTACAAGGGACAGATCCTACGAGCAGTACTTC
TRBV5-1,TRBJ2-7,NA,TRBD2,CASSNQAGVSYEQYF,TGCGCCAGCAGCAACCAAGCGGGAGTCTCCTACGAGCAGTACTTC
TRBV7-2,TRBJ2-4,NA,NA,CASSGGVKNIQYF,TGTGCCAGCAGCGGGGGAGTGAAAAACATTCAGTACTTC
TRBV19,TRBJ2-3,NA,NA,CASRPLSGRMDTQYF,TGTGCCAGTAGACCCCTATCTGGGAGGATGGATACGCAGTATTTT
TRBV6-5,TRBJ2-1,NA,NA,CASSSPSGEQFF,TGTGCCAGCAGCTCACCTAGTGGTGAGCAGTTCTTC
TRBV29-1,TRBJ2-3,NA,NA,CSVFAGFSTDTQYF,TGCAGCGTTTTCGCGGGCTTTAGCACAGATACGCAGTATTTT
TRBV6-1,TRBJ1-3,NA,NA,CASSEEGPYSGNTIYF,TGTGCCAGCAGTGAGGAGGGTCCCTACTCTGGAAACACCATATATTTT
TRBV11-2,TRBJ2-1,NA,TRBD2,CASSPRTSGAPEQFF,TGTGCCAGCAGCCCACGGACTAGCGGGGCCCCTGAACAGTTCTTC
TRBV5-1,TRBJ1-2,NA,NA,CASGFGGLGYGYTF,TGCGCCAGCGGCTTTGGGGGGCTGGGCTATGGCTACACCTTC
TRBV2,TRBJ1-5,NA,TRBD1,CASTGTGRGGQPQHF,TGTGCCAGCACCGGGACAGGGCGAGGGGGTCAGCCCCAGCATTTT
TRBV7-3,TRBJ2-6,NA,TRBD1,CASSSSGGGGANVLTF,TGTGCCAGCAGCTCCTCAGGGGGCGGTGGGGCCAACGTCCTGACTTTC
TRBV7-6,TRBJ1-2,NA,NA,CASSLGTRGGYTF,TGTGCCAGCAGCTTAGGTACCCGGGGGGGCTACACCTTC
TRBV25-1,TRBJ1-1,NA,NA,CASSEELTGGTEAFF,TGTGCCAGCAGTGAAGAGCTGACAGGAGGCACTGAAGCTTTCTTT
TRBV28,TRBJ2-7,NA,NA,CASSSGQPREQYF,TGTGCCAGCAGTTCCGGACAGCCACGCGAGCAGTACTTC
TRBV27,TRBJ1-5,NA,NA,CASSFSRGQPQHF,TGTGCCAGCAGTTTTTCTCGGGGGCAGCCCCAGCATTTT
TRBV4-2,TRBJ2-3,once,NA,CASSQHRDSAADTQYF,TGTGCCAGCAGCCAGCACCGGGACTCCGCAGCAGATACGCAGTATTTT
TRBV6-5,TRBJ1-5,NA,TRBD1,CASSPSGRGYQPQHF,TGTGCCAGCAGTCCCTCTGGCAGGGGGTACCAGCCCCAGCATTTT
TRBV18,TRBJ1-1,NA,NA,CASSPSEEGSTEAFF,TGTGCCAGCTCCCCGTCCGAGGAGGGGAGCACTGAAGCTTTCTTT
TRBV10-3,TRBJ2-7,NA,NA,CATRPGGSYEQYF,TGTGCCACCCGCCCCGGGGGATCCTACGAGCAGTACTTC
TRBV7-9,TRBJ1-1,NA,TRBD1,CASSEQGAGTEAFF,TGTGCCAGCAGCGAACAGGGGGCGGGCACTGAAGCTTTCTTT
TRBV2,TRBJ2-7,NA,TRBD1,CASSGTGGTYEQYF,TGTGCCAGCAGCGGGACAGGGGGAACCTACGAGCAGTACTTC